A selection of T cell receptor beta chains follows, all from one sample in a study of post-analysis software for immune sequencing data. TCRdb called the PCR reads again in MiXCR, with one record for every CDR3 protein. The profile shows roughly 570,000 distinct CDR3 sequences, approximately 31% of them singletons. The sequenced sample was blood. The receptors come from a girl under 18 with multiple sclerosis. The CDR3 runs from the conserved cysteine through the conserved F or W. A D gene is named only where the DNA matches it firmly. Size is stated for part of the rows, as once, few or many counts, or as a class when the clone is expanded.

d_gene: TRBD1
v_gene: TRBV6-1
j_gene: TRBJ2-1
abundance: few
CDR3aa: CASLDRAKPYNEQFF
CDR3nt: TGTGCCAGTCTGGACAGGGCAAAACCCTACAATGAGCAGTTCTTC

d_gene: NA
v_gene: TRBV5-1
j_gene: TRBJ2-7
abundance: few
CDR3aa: CASSLDAGNWDEQYF
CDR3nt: TGCGCCAGCAGCTTGGATGCGGGGAATTGGGACGAGCAGTACTTC

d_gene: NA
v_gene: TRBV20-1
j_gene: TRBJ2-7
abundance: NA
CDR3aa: CSAREGGYEQYF
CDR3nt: TGCAGTGCTAGAGAAGGGGGCTACGAGCAGTACTTC

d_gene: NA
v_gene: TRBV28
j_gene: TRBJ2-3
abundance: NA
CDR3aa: CASSLRPLTDTQYF
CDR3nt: TGTGCCAGCAGTTTAAGGCCCCTCACAGATACGCAGTATTTT

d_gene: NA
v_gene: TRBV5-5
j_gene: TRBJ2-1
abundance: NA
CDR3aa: CASSLNDGSYNEQFF
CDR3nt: TGTGCCAGCAGCCTGAACGACGGCTCCTACAATGAGCAGTTCTTC

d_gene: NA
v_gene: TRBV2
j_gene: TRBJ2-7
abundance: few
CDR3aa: CASIPRDRLAYEQYF
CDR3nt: TGTGCCAGCATCCCACGAGACAGGCTAGCCTACGAGCAGTACTTC

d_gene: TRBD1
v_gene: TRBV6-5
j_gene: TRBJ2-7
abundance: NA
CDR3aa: CASSYTGTGFYEQYF
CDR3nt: TGTGCCAGCAGTTACACCGGGACAGGGTTCTACGAGCAGTACTTC

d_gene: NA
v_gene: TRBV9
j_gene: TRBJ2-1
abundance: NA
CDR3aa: CASSVGSGAAYNEQFF
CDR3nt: TGTGCCAGCAGCGTAGGGAGCGGAGCAGCCTACAATGAGCAGTTCTTC

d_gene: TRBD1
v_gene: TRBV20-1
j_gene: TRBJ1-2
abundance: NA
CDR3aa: CSAPSTGAVRYGYTF
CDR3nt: TGCAGTGCCCCCTCGACAGGGGCAGTAAGATATGGCTACACCTTC

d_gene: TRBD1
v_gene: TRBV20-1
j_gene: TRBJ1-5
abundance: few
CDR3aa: CSARGDRGLLRQPQHF
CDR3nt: TGCAGTGCTAGAGGGGACAGGGGGCTCCTCCGACAGCCCCAGCATTTT

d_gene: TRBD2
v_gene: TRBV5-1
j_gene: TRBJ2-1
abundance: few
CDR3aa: CASSLARGLAGGHEQFF
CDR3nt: TGCGCCAGCAGCTTGGCCCGGGGACTAGCGGGGGGGCATGAGCAGTTCTTC

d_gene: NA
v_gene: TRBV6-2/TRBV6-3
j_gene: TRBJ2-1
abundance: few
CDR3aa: CASSSGVVQFF
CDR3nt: TGTGCCAGCAGTTCGGGAGTTGTGCAGTTCTTC

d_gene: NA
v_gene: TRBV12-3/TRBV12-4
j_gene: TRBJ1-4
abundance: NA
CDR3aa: CASRTSSGEKLFF
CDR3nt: TGTGCCAGCCGGACATCGAGCGGTGAAAAACTGTTTTTT

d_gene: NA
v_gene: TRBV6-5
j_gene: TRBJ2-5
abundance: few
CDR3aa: CASSYSRGGPMIETQYF
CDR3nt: TGTGCCAGCAGTTACTCCCGAGGGGGGCCGATGATAGAGACCCAGTACTTC

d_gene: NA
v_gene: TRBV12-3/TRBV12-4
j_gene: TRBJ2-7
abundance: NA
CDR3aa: CASSPRRIAAHEQYF
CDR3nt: TGTGCCAGCAGTCCCCGTCGGATAGCTGCGCACGAGCAGTACTTC

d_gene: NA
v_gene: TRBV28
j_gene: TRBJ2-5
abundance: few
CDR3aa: CASSIVSTEETQYF
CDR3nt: TGTGCCAGCAGTATCGTCAGTACGGAAGAGACCCAGTACTTC

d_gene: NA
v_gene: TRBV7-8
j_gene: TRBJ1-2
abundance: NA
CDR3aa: CASSPQRGVYGYTF
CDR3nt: TGTGCCAGCAGCCCTCAAAGGGGTGTCTATGGCTACACCTTC

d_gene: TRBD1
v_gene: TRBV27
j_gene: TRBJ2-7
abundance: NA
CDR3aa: CASSPSKQGKGEQYF
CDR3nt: TGTGCCAGCAGCCCGTCAAAACAGGGGAAGGGCGAGCAGTACTTC

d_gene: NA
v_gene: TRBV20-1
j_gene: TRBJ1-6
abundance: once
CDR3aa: CSARSNRLTNSPLHF
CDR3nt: TGCAGTGCTAGATCGAACAGGCTCACCAATTCACCCCTCCACTTT

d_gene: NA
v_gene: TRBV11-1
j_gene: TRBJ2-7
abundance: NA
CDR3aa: CASSLGAYVQYF
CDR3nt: TGTGCCAGCAGCTTAGGAGCATATGTGCAGTACTTC

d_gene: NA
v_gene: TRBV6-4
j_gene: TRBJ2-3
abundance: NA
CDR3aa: CASSDGPSGTDTQYF
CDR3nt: TGTGCCAGCAGTGACGGTCCTTCCGGCACAGATACGCAGTATTTT

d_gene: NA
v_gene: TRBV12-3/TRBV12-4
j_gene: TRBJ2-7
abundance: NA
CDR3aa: CASSTPGIRVGEQYF
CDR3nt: TGTGCCAGCAGCACCCCCGGAATCAGGGTGGGCGAGCAGTACTTC

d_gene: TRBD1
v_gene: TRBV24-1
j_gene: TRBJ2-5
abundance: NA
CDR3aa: CATSDSDRAMGTQYF
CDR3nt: TGTGCCACCAGTGATTCGGACAGGGCGATGGGGACCCAGTACTTC

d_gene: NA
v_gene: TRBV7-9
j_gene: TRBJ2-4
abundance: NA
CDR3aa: CASSPRPGGTTKNIQYF
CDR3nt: TGTGCCAGCAGCCCAAGACCCGGGGGCACGACCAAAAACATTCAGTACTTC

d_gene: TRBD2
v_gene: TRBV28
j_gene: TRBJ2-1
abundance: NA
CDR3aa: CASQGTGLDNEQFF
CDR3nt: TGTGCCAGCCAAGGGACTGGACTAGACAATGAGCAGTTCTTC

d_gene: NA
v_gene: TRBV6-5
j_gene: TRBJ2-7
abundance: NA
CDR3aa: CASAQGGEQYF
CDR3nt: TGTGCCAGCGCGCAGGGTGGCGAGCAGTACTTC

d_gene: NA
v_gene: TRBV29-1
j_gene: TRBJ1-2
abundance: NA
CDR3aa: CSARPIVGTGGYTF
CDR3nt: TGCAGCGCGCGACCTATTGTGGGTACGGGTGGCTACACCTTC

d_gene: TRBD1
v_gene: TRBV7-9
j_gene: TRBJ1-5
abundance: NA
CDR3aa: CASRTGGNNQPQHF
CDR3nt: TGTGCCAGCAGGACAGGGGGCAATAATCAGCCCCAGCATTTT

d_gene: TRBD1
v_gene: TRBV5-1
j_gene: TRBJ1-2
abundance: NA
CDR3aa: CASSPEGGQGANGYTF
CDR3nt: TGCGCCAGCAGCCCGGAGGGAGGACAGGGGGCGAATGGCTACACCTTC

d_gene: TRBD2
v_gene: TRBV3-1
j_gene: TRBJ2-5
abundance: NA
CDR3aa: CASSQDLTSGARRMTQYF
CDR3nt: TGTGCCAGCAGCCAAGATCTTACTAGCGGGGCCAGAAGGATGACCCAGTACTTC

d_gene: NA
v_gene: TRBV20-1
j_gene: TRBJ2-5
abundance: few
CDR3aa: CSATRNRGGGETQYF
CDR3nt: TGCAGTGCTACGCGAAATAGAGGGGGTGGGGAGACCCAGTACTTC

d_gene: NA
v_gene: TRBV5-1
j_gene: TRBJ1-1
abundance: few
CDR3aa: CASSLVSGRTEAFF
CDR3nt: TGCGCCAGCAGCTTGGTGTCGGGGCGCACTGAAGCTTTCTTT

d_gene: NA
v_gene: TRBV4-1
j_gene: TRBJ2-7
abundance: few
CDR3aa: CASSQPYKSGTLEQYF
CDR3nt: TGCGCCAGCAGCCAACCCTACAAATCAGGGACTCTCGAGCAGTACTTC

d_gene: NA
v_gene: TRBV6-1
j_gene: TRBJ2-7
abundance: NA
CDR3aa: CASSEGPSGAYEQYF
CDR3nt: TGTGCCAGCAGTGAAGGTCCCTCCGGGGCGTACGAGCAGTACTTC

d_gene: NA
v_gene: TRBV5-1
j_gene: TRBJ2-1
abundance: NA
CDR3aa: CASRRETSSYNEQFF
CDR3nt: TGCGCCAGCAGGCGGGAAACGAGCTCCTACAATGAGCAGTTCTTC

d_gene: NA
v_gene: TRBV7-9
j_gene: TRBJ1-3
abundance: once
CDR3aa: CASSLRRGNTIYF
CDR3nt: TGTGCCAGCAGCTTAAGGCGGGGAAACACCATATATTTT

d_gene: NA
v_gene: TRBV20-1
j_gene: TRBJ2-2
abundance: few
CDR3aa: CSARAVGDTNTGELFF
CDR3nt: TGCAGTGCTAGAGCGGTGGGGGATACGAACACCGGGGAGCTGTTTTTT

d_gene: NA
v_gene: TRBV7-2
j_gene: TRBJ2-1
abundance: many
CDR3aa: CASSLGVTSHEQFF
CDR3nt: TGTGCCAGCAGCTTAGGTGTTACGTCCCATGAGCAGTTCTTC

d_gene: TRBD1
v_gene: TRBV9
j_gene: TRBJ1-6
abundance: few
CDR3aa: CASSVTGVDSPLHF
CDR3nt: TGTGCCAGCAGCGTGACAGGGGTAGATTCACCCCTCCACTTT

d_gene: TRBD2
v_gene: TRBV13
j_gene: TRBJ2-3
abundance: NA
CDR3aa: CASSLNGGAGTDTQYF
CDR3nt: TGTGCCAGCAGCTTAAACGGGGGGGCCGGAACAGATACGCAGTATTTT

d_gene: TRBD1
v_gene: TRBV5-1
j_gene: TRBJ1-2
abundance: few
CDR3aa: CASSRSSDRAGYGYTF
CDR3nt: TGCGCCAGCAGCCGGTCTTCGGACAGGGCCGGCTATGGCTACACCTTC

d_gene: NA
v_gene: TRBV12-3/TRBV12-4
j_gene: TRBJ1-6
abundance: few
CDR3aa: CASSPRGTLNSPLHF
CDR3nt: TGTGCCAGCAGCCCACGGGGCACCTTAAATTCACCCCTCCACTTT

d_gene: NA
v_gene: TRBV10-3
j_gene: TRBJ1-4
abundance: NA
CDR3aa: CAISSFRANEKLFF
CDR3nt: TGTGCCATCAGCAGTTTTCGGGCTAATGAAAAACTGTTTTTT

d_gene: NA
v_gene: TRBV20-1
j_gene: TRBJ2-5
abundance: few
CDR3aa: CSALLDREGETQYF
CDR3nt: TGCAGTGCCCTATTAGACAGGGAGGGAGAGACCCAGTACTTC

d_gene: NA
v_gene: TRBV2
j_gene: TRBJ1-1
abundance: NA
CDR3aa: CASSPRRTGNTEAFF
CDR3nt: TGTGCCAGCAGTCCTAGACGGACGGGGAACACTGAAGCTTTCTTT

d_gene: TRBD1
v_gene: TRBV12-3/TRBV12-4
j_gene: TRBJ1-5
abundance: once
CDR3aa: CASRGTGVQPQHF
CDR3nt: TGTGCCAGCAGAGGGACAGGGGTGCAGCCCCAGCATTTT

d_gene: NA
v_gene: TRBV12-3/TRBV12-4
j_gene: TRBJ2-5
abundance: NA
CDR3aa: CASSLVEFWSQETQYF
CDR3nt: TGTGCCAGCAGTTTAGTCGAGTTTTGGTCCCAAGAGACCCAGTACTTC

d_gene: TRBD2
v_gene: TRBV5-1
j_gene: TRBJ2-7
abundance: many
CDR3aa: CASSPRFTSGGNYEQYF
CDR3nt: TGCGCCAGCAGCCCCCGATTTACTAGCGGGGGGAACTACGAGCAGTACTTC

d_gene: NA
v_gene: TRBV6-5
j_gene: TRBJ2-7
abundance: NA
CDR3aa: CASSRDAYEQYF
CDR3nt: TGTGCCAGCAGTAGGGACGCTTACGAGCAGTACTTC

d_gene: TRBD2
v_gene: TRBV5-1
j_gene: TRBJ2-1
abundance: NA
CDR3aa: CASSLEAGPPNEQFF
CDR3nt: TGCGCCAGCAGCTTGGAAGCGGGGCCTCCCAATGAGCAGTTCTTC

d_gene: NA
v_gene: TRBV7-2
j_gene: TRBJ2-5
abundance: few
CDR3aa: CASSKDIGATQYF
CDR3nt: TGTGCCAGCAGCAAAGACATAGGGGCGACCCAGTACTTC